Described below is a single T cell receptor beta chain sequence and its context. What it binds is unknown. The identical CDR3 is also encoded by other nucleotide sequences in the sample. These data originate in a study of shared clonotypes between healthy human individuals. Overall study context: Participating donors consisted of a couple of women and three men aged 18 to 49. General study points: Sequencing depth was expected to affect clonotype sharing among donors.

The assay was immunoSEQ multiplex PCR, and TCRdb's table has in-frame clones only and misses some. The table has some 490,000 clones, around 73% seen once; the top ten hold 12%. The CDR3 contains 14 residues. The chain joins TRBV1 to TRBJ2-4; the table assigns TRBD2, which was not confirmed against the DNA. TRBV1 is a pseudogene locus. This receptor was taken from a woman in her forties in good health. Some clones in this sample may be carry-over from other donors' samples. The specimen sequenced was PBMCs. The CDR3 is CTSSPRGLKNIQYF. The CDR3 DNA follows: TGCACCAGCAGCCCGAGAGGGTTAAAAAACATTCAGTACTTC.